This T cell receptor (beta chain) originates from a study of T cell repertoires in aging, cancer and after chemotherapy. Across the study: Donor ages fell into six groups from 30 or younger up to 70 or older. Regarding the study as a whole: Healthy donors lost TCR diversity with age mainly through richness, cancer patients through richness and evenness. Across the chemotherapy interval, each cancer cohort showed higher median generation probability, suggesting thymic rebound.

This clonotype rates as medium-sized. What it recognizes is unknown. TCR beta rearrangements were amplified from peripheral blood genomic DNA. A mixed TRB-A/B primer pool amplified rearranged TRB by multiplex touch-down PCR. Via MiXCR, TCRdb re-called the multiplex PCR reads, giving one row per CDR3 protein. The profile shows 7,000 to 10,000 distinct CDR3 sequences, under 50% of them singletons. The length of the CDR3 is 13 residues. Between the trimmed V and J ends, which lost 4 bases and 3 bases, there was a span of 9 bases. Germline V gene lookup returns CDR1 MNHEY and CDR2 SVGAGI. Source material: blood. The chain is built from TRBV6-5 and TRBJ1-1; a possible D gene is TRBD1 (6 bases). The clonotype was recovered from a human donor with a solid tumor. CDR3 residues: CASSSRTDTEAFF. The CDR3 coding sequence is TGTGCCAGCAGTTCCAGGACAGACACTGAAGCTTTCTTT.